This paragraph reports one T cell receptor beta chain. The V segment lost 4 bases and the J segment 5 bases; nucleotides outside the gene matches: 7. The CDR3 is 14 residues long. Germline CDR1 reads SGHTA; CDR2 reads FQGTGA. Single viable CD3+CD4+CD8-CD45RO+ cells were sorted as the memory CD4+ T cells. This record comes from a study of memory CD4+ T cells and cytomegalovirus serostatus. This table comes from immunoSEQ multiplex PCR, and its TCRdb copy is limited to in-frame clones, with some not included. The sample consists of about 40,000 clones, 79% of them appearing once. V is TRBV7-3 and J is TRBJ1-1, with 7 bases identical to TRBD1. The sequence was obtained from an adult in good health and CMV-seronegative. Sequencing input: memory CD4+ T cells from blood. For the CDR3, the DNA is TGTGCCAGCAGCTCACAGGGGATGGGGACTGAAGCTTTCTTT. Translating gives CASSSQGMGTEAFF.